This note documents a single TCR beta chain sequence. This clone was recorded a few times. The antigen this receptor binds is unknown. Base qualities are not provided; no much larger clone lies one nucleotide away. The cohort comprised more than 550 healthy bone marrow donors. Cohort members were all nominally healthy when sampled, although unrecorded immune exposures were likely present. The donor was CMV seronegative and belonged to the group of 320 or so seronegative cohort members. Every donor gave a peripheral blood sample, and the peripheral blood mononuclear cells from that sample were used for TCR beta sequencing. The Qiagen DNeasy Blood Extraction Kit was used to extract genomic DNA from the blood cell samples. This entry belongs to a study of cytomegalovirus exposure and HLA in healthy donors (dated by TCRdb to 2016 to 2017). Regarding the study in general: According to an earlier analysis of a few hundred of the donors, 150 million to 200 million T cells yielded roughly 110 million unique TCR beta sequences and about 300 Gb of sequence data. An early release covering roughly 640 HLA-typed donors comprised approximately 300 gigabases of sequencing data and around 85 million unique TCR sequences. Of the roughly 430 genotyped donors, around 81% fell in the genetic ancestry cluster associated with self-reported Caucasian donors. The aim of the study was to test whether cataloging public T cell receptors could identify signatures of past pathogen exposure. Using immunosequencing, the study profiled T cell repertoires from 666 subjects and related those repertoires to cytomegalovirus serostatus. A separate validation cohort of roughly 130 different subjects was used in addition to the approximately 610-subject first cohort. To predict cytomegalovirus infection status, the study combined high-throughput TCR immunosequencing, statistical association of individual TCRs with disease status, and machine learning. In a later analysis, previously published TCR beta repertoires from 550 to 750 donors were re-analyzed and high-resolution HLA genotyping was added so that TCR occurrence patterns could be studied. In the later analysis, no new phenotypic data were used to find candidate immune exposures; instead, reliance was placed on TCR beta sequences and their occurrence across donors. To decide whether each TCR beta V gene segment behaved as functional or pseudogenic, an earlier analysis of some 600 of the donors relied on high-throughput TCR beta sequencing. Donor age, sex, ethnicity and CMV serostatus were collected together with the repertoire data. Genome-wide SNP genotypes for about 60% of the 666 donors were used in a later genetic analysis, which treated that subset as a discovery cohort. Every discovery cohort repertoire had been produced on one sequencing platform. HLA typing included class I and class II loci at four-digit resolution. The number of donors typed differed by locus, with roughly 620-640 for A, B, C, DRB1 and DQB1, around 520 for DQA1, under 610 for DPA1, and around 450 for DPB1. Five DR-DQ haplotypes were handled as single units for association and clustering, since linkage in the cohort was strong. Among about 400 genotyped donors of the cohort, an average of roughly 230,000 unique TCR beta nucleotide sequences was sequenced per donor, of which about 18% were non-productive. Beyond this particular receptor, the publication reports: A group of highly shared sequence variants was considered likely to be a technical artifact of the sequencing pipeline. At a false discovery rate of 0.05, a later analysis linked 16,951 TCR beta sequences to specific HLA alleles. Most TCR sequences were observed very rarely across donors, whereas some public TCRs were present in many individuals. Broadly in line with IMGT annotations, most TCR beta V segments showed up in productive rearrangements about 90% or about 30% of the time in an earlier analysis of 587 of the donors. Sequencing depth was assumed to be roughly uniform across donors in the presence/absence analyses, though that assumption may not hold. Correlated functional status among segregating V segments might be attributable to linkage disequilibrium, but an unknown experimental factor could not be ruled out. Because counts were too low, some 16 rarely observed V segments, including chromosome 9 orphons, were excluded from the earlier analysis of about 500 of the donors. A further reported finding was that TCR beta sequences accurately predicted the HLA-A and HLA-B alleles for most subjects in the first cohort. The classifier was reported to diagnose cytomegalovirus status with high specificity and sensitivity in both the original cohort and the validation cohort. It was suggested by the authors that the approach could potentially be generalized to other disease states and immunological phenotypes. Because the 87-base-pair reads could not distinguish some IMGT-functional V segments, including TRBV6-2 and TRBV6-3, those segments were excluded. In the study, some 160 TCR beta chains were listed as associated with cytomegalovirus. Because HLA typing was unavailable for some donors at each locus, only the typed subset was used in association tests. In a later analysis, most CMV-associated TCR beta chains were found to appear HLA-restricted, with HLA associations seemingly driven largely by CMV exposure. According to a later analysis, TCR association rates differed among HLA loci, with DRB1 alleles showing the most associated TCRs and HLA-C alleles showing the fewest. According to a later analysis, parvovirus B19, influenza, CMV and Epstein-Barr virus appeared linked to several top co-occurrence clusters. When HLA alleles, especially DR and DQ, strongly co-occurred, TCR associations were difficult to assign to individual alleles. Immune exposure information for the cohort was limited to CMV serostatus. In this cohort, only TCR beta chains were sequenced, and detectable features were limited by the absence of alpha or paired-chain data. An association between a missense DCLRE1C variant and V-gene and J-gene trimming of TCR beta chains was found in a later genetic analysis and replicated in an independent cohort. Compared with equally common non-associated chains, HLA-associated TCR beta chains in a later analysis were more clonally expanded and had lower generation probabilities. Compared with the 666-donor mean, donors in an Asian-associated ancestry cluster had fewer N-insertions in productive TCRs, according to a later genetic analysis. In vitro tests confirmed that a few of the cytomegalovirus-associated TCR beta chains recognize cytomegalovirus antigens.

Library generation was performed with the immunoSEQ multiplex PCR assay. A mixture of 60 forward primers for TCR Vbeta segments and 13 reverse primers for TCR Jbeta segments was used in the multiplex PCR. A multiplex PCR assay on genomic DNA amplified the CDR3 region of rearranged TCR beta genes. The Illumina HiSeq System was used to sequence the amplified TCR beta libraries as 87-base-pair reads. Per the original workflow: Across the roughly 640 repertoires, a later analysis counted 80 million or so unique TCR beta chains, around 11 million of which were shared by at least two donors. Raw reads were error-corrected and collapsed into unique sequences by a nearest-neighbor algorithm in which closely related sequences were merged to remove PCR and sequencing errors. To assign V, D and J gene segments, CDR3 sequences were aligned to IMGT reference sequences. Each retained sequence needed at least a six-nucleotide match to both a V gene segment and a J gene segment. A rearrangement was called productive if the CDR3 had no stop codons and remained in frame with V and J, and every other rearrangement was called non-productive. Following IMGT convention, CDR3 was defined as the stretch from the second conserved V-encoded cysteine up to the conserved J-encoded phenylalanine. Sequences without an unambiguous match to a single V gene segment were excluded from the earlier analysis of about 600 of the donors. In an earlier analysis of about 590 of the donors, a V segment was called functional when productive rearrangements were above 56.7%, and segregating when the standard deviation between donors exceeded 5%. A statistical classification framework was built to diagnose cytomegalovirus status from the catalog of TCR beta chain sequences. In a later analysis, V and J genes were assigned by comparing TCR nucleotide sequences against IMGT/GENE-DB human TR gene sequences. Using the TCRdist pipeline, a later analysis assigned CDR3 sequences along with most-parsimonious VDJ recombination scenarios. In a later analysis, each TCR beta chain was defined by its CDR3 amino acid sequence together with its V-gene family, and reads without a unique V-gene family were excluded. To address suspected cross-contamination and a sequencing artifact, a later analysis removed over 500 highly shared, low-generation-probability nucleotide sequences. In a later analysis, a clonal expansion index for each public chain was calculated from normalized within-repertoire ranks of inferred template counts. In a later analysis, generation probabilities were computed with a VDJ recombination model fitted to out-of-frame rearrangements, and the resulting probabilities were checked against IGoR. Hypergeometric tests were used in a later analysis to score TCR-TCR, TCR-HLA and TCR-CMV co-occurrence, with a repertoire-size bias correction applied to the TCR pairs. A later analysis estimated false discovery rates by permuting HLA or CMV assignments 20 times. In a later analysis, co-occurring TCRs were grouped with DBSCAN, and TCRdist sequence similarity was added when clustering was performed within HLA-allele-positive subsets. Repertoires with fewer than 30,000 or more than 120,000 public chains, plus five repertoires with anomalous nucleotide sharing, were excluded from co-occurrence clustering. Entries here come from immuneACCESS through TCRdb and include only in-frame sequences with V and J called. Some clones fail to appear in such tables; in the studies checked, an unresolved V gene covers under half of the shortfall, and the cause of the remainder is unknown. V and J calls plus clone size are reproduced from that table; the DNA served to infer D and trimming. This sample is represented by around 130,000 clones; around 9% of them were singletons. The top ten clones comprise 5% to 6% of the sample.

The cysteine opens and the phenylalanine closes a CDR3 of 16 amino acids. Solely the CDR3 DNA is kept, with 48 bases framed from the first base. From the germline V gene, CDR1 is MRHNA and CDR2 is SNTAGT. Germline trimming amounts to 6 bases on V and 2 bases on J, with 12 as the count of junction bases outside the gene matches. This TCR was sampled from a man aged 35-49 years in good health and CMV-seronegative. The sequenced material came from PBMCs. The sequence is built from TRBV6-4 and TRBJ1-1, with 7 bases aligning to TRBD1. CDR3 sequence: CASRKTTGDFNTEAFF. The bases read TGTGCCAGCAGAAAAACCACAGGGGATTTCAACACTGAAGCTTTCTTT.